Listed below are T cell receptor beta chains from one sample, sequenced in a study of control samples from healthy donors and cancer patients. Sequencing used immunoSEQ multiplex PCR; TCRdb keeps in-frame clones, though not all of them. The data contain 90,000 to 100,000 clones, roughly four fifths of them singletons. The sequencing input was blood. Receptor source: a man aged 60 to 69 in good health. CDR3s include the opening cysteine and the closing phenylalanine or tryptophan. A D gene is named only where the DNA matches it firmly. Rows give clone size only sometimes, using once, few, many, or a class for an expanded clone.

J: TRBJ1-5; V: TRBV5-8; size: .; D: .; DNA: TGTGCCAGCAGCTCCGGGGGGAGTTGGCACAATCAGCCCCAGCATTTT; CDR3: CASSSGGSWHNQPQHF
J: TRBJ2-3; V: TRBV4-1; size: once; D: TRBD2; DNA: TGCGCCAGCAGCCTCCCCCCCCGGGGGGGCCGTGATACGCAGTATTTT; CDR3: CASSLPPRGGRDTQYF
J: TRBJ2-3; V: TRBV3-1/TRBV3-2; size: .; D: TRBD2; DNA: TGTGCCAGCAGCCAGCCTAGCCGGGAGGGAAGCGCAGATACGCAGTATTTT; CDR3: CASSQPSREGSADTQYF
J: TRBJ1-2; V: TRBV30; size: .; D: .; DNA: TGTGCCTGGAATGGCAGGGAGGCGTTTGGCTACACCTTC; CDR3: CAWNGREAFGYTF
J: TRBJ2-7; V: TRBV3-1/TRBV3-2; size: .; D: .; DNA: TGTGCCAGCAGTCGGCACATTTACGAGCAGTACTTC; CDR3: CASSRHIYEQYF
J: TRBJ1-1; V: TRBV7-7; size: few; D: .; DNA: TGTGCCAGCAGCGCCGGGACGGCCACTGAAGCTTTCTTT; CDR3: CASSAGTATEAFF
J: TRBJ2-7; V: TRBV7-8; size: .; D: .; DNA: TGTGCCAGCAGTATAAACGACTACGAGCAGTACTTC; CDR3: CASSINDYEQYF
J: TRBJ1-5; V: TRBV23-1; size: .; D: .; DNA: TGCGCCAGCAGTCACGGGCGATGGGAGAATAGCAATCAGCCCCAGCATTTT; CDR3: CASSHGRWENSNQPQHF
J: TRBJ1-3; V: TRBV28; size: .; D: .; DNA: TGTGCCAGCAGTCCTTTTGGGGGGCCGGCTCAGAACACCATATATTTT; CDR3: CASSPFGGPAQNTIYF
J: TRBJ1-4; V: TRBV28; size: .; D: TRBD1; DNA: TGTGCCAGCAGTCCAGGGGGCTATAATGAAAAACTGTTTTTT; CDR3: CASSPGGYNEKLFF
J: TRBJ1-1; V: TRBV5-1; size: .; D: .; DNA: TGCGCCAGCAGCTTGGACCGAGGGGGGACTGAAGCTTTCTTT; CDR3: CASSLDRGGTEAFF
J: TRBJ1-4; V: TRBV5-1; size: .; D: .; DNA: TGCGCCAGCAGCTTTGGGGTAACTAATGAAAAACTGTTTTTT; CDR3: CASSFGVTNEKLFF
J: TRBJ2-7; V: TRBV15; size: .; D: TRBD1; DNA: TGTGCCACCAGGAGGGAAAGGGACAGGTCCTACGAGCAGTACTTC; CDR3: CATRRERDRSYEQYF
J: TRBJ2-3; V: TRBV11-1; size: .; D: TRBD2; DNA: TGTGCCAGCAGCTTAGCATCAGGACTAGCGGGGGGCCGGGCAGATACGCAGTATTTT; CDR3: CASSLASGLAGGRADTQYF
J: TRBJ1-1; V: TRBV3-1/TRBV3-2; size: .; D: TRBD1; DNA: TGTGCCAGCAGCCAAGCCGACAGGGGCGCTGAAGCTTTCTTT; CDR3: CASSQADRGAEAFF
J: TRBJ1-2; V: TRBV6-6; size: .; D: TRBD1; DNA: TGTGCCAGCAGGACGACAGGGGTCTATGGCTACACCTTC; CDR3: CASRTTGVYGYTF
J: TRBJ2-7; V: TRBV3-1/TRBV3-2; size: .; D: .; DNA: TGTGCCAGCAGCCAAAAGACGGAGACCGCGACCTACGAGCAGTACTTC; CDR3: CASSQKTETATYEQYF
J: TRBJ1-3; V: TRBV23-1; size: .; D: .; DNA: TGCGCCAGCAGTAAAAAGGGCCCAGGACGGAGCTCTGGAAACACCATATATTTT; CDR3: CASSKKGPGRSSGNTIYF
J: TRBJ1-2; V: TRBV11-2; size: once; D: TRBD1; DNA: TGTGCCAGCAGCTTAGGGGGGACAGAGAGAGGGGGCTACACCTTC; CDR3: CASSLGGTERGGYTF
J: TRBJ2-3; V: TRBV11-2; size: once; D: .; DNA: TGTGCCAGCAGCTTAGCGGGATCCGTAGATACGCAGTATTTT; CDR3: CASSLAGSVDTQYF
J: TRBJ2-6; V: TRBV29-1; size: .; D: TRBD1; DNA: TGCAGCGTTGAGTTAAACAGGGGCCCTGGGGCCAACGTCCTGACTTTC; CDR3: CSVELNRGPGANVLTF
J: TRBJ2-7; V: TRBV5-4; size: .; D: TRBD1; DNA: TGTGCCAGCAGCTTGGCCGGACAGGAACGCTACGAGCAGTACTTC; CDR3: CASSLAGQERYEQYF
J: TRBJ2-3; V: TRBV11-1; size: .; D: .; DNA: TGTGCCAGCAGCCCCACCCGTGGGGTTACTACGCAGTATTTT; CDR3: CASSPTRGVTTQYF
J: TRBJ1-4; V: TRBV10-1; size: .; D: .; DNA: TGCGCCAGCACCTCTGTGGGTTCAACTAATGAAAAACTGTTTTTT; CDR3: CASTSVGSTNEKLFF
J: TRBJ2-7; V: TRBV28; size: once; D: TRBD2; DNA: TGTGCCAGCAGTATTATAGCGGGAGAGGCTTACGAGCAGTACTTC; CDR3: CASSIIAGEAYEQYF
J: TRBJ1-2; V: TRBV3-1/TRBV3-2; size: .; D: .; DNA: TGTGCCAGCAGCCAAGGCGTTTATGGCTACACCTTC; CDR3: CASSQGVYGYTF
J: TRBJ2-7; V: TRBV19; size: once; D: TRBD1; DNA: TGTGCCAGTACCCTCTCCGGGACAGGGGCCTACGAGCAGTACTTC; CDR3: CASTLSGTGAYEQYF
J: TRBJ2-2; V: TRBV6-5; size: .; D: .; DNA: TGTGCCGGGGCCCGGGACGGATTCACCGGGGAGCTGTTTTTT; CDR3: CAGARDGFTGELFF
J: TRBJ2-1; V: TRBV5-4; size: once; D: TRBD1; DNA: TGTGCCAGCAGCCGGCAACAGGGGGGCCCCTACAATGAGCAGTTCTTC; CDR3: CASSRQQGGPYNEQFF
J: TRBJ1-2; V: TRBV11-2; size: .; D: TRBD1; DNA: TGTGCCAGCAGCTTCGGGGTGGGGCCAGGGGGATTGCGTGGCTACACCTTC; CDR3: CASSFGVGPGGLRGYTF
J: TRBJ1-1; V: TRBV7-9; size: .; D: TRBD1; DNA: TGTGCCAGCAGCCCGGGACAGGGAAGCGACGAAGCTTTCTTT; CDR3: CASSPGQGSDEAFF
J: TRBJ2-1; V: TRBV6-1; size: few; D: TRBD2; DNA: TGTGCCAGCAGTGACCTAGCGGAAGGGTACAATGAGCAGTTCTTC; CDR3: CASSDLAEGYNEQFF
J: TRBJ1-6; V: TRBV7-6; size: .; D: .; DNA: TGTGCCAGCAGCTTAGTGGGTCCGCAGGGCTCCTATAATTCACCCCTCCACTTT; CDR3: CASSLVGPQGSYNSPLHF
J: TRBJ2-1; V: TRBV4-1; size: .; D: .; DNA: TGCGCCAGCAGCCCCCGAGTGGCAGGGGAGGGGAATGAGCAGTTCTTC; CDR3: CASSPRVAGEGNEQFF
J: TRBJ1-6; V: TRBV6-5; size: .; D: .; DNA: TGTGCCAGCAGAACCTCCTATAATTCACCCCTCCACTTT; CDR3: CASRTSYNSPLHF
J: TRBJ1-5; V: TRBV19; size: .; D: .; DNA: TGTGCCAGTAAAACTCTCGGCTGGGAACTCAATCAGCCCCAGCATTTT; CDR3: CASKTLGWELNQPQHF
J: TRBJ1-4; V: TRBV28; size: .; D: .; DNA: TGTGCCAGCAGTTTAATTGGGATTGGGGAAAAACTGTTTTTT; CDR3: CASSLIGIGEKLFF
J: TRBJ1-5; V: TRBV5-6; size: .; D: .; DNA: TGTGCCAGCAGCACCAGGGGCGGGCCCCAGCATTTT; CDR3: CASSTRGGPQHF
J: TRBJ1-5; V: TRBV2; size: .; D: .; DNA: TGTGCCAGCAGTGAAGAACCCATTAATCAGCCCCAGCATTTT; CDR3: CASSEEPINQPQHF
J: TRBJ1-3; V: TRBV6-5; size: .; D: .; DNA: TGTGCCAGCAGTTCCGGGGGGCGACGTTCTGGAAACACCATATATTTT; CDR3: CASSSGGRRSGNTIYF
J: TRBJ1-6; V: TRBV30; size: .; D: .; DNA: TGTGCCTGGAGTGTGGGTGCGGGGGGTTCACCCCTCCACTTT; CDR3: CAWSVGAGGSPLHF
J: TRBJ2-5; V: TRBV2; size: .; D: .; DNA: TGTGCCAGCAGTTCGCCGGGGGCCAAGACCCAGTACTTC; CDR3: CASSSPGAKTQYF
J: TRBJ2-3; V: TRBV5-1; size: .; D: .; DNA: TGCGCCAGCAGCTTTCTCGCCGAGGAGAGCACAGATACGCAGTATTTT; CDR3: CASSFLAEESTDTQYF
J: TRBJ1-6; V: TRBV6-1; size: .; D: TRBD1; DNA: TGTGCCAGCAGAGAAGGACAGGGGTCCCACTTT; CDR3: CASREGQGSHF
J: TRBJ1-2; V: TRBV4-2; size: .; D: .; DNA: TGTGCCAGCAGCGAAGGGGGGCGGGGGTATGGCTACACCTTC; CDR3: CASSEGGRGYGYTF
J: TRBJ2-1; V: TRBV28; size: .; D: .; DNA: TGTGCCAGCAGTCCCCGACTGTTAAATGAGCAGTTCTTC; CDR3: CASSPRLLNEQFF